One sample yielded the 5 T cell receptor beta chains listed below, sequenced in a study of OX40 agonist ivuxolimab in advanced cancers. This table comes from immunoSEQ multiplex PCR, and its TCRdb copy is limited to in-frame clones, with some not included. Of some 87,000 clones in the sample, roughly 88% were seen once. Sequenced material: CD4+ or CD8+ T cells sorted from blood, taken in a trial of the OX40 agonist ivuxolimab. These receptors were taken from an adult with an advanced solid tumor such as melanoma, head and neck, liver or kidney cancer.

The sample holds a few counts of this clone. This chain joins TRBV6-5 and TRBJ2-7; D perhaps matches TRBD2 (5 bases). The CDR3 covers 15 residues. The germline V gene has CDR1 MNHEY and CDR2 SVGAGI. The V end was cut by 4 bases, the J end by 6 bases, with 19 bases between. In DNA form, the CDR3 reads TGTGCCAGCAGTTCCGGGAATCTACGGGCTGCCGAGCAGTACTTC. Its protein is CASSSGNLRAAEQYF.

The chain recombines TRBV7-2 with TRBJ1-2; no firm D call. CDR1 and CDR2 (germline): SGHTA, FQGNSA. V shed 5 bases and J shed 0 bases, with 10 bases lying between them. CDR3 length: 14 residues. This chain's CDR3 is CASSKEPTNYGYTF. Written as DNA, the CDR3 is TGTGCCAGCAGCAAGGAGCCCACTAACTATGGCTACACCTTC.

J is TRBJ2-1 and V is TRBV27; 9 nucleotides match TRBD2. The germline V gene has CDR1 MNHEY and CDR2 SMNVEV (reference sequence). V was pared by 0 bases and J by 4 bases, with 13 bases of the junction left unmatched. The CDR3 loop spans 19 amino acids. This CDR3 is CASSLSPPRSGGLYNEQFF. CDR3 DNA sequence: TGTGCCAGCAGTTTATCCCCCCCCCGAAGCGGGGGGTTATACAATGAGCAGTTCTTC.

The CDR3 region is CASSLMGVRPQHF. In DNA, the CDR3 is TGTGCCAGCAGCTTGATGGGGGTACGGCCCCAGCATTTT. The gene calls are TRBV5-8 and TRBJ1-5; weak D call: TRBD1 (5 bases). Between the trimmed V and J ends, which lost 1 base and 9 bases, there was a span of 11 bases. The CDR3 covers 13 residues. Germline V lookup: CDR1 SGHTS, CDR2 YDEGEE.

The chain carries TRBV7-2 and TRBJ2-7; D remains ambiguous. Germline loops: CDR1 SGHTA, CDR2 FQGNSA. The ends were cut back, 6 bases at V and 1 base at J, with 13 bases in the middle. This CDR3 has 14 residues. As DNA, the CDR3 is TGTGCCAGCAGTCCCGGGCCGGAGTCCTACGAGCAGTACTTC. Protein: CASSPGPESYEQYF.